This T cell receptor (beta chain) derives from a study of T cell responses to AZD1222 COVID-19 vaccine. Study-wide results and caveats: Just a handful of people given AZD1222 tested seropositive at baseline. Regions 160-218 and 743-854 held dominance among vaccine-associated CD4 TCRs, which spanned spike. After two AZD1222 doses, spike-specific TCR breadth and depth rose versus day 0.

About this clone: The antigen remains unidentified.

V was clipped by 1 base and J by 10 bases, with 9 bases between them. The CDR3 sequence is 13 residues long. Looked up from germline, CDR1 is SGDLS and CDR2 is YYNGEE. The data were produced by immunoSEQ multiplex PCR, yet TCRdb's version contains in-frame clones alone and is incomplete. The data contain roughly 150,000 clones, 75% to 90% of them singletons. The V call is TRBV9, the J call TRBJ1-6; D may be TRBD1 (5 bases). The source is an adult who had recovered from COVID-19. Sequences were derived from peripheral blood, sampled after recovery from COVID-19. CDR3 amino acids: CASSVWGGSPLHF. DNA of the CDR3: TGTGCCAGCAGCGTATGGGGGGGGTCACCCCTCCACTTT.